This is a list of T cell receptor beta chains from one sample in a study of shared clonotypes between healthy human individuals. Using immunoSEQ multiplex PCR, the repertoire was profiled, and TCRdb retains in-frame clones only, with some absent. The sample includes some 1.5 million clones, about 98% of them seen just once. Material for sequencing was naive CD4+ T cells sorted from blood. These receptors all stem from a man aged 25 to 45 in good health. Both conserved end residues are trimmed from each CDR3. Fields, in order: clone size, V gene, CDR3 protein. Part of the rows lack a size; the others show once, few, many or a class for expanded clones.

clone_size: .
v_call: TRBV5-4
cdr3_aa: ASSLVGTGLHEQY

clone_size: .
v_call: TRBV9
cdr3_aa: ASSVGLAGVENEQF

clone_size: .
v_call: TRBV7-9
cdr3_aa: ASSFKGTTNEKLF

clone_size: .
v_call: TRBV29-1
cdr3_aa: SGRGQGNEQF

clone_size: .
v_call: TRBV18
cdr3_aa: ASSPGSSGVTDTQY

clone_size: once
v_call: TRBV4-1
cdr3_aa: ASSQVGTRNNEQF

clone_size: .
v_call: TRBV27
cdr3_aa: ATALMTVGNYEQY

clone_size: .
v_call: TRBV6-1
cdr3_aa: ASSARGNTYEQY

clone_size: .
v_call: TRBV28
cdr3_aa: ASSFSRPPYEQY

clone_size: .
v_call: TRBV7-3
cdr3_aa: ASSLQSLSGELF

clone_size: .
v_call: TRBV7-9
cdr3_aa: ASSFGSLGDTQY